These 19 T cell receptor beta chains were all obtained from the same sample, sequenced in a study of shared clonotypes between healthy human individuals. Assay: immunoSEQ multiplex PCR; the TCRdb copy retains only in-frame clones and omits some. The data show around 1 million clones, 60% to 85% seen once. The sequencing sample was made of memory CD4+ T cells sorted from blood. This sample's subset: CD45RA-negative fraction. The receptor source for this set is a man between 18 and 29 years old in good health.

The V and J genes are TRBV6-1 and TRBJ2-2; 7 nucleotides match TRBD1. The J segment lost 4 bases and the V segment lost 6 bases, leaving 5 bases of the junction unmatched. Germline lookup yields CDR1 MNHNS and CDR2 SASEGT. The CDR3 extends over 14 amino acids. CDR3 region: CASSQQGPTGELFF. In DNA form, the CDR3 reads TGTGCCAGCAGCCAACAGGGGCCCACCGGGGAGCTGTTTTTT.

The table lists this clone with a few counts. This rearrangement joins TRBV5-4 to TRBJ2-5; 8 nucleotides align to TRBD1. J gave up 1 base and V 4 bases, and 9 bases lay outside the gene matches. This CDR3 region has 16 residues. CDR1 and CDR2 (germline): SGHNT, YYREEE (reference sequence). The CDR3 is CASSLGQAFSQETQYF. For the CDR3, the DNA is TGTGCCAGCAGCCTGGGACAGGCGTTTTCCCAAGAGACCCAGTACTTC.

The rearrangement joins TRBV25-1 to TRBJ2-7; D may be TRBD1 (5 bases). CDR3 length equals 15 residues. Germline V gene data show CDR1 as MGHDK and CDR2 as SYGVNS. V was clipped by 7 bases and J by 0 bases, with 16 bases between them. This CDR3 is CASTKTQGSSYEQYF. CDR3 DNA sequence: TGTGCCAGCACCAAGACCCAGGGATCCTCCTACGAGCAGTACTTC.

This clone was counted at least ten times. The chain carries TRBV4-1 and TRBJ1-2; 7 bases map to TRBD1. The V segment lost 3 bases and the J segment 3 bases; nucleotides outside the gene matches: 7. The CDR3 has 15 residues. The germline CDR1 and CDR2 sequences are MGHRA and YSYEKL. The CDR3 region is CASSQTRDSYYGYTF. The DNA of the CDR3 is TGCGCCAGCAGCCAGACCCGGGACAGCTACTATGGCTACACCTTC.

The table lists this clone with a count of one. The chain recombines TRBV27 with TRBJ2-7, with D possibly TRBD2 on 5 matching bases. This CDR3 is built from 15 residues. Germline CDR1 is MNHEY and CDR2 is SMNVEV (reference sequence). Trimming cost V 7 bases and J 0 bases, with 16 bases left between them. CDR3: CASTPLGGSSYEQYF. Written as DNA, the CDR3 is TGTGCCAGCACCCCCTTAGGTGGGAGCTCCTACGAGCAGTACTTC.

To note about this clone: This could be a read error, since a much larger clone is one nucleotide away. V is TRBV7-6 and J is TRBJ2-1; the D is unclear. Trimming removed 3 bases from V and 5 bases from J, with 2 bases in between. Germline lookup yields CDR1 SGHVS and CDR2 FNYEAQ. CDR3 length equals 11 residues. The CDR3 nucleotides are TGTGCCAGCAGCTTCCACAATGAGCAGTTCTTC. Its translation: CASSFHNEQFF.

The chain employs TRBV4-1 and TRBJ1-4; D not certain. Germline CDR1 reads MGHRA; CDR2 reads YSYEKL. V lost 2 bases and J 5 bases, leaving 6 bases between the germline ends. The CDR3 is 13 residues long. CDR3 amino acids: CASSQRENEKLFF. CDR3 in DNA: TGCGCCAGCAGCCAACGAGAAAATGAAAAACTGTTTTTT.

The table lists this clone with a few counts. This sequence joins TRBV5-4 and TRBJ1-1; possible D gene TRBD1, 6 bases. This CDR3 has 13 residues. The germline V and J ends were trimmed by 4 bases and 5 bases, with 12 bases remaining between them. The germline CDR1 and CDR2 sequences are SGHNT and YYREEE (reference sequence). Here the CDR3 DNA reads TGTGCCAGCAGCCAACAGGGTATGACTGAAGCTTTCTTT. Its protein product is CASSQQGMTEAFF.

V gene TRBV14 combines with J gene TRBJ2-4, with D possibly being TRBD2 (5 bases). This CDR3 is 14 amino acids long. Trimming stripped 5 bases from V and 7 bases from J, with 15 bases between. Per germline, CDR1 SGHDN and CDR2 FVKESK. The CDR3 coding sequence is TGTGCCAGCAGCTGGCGGGCTCCGACGAACATTCAGTACTTC. Its protein is CASSWRAPTNIQYF.

CDR3 sequence (DNA): TGTGCCAGCAGTCCGGGACAGGACCGCTATGGCTACACCTTC. Its protein product is CASSPGQDRYGYTF. This chain connects TRBV6-5 to TRBJ1-2; 8 bases agree with TRBD1. V trimming: 5 bases; J trimming: 4 bases; junction bases outside the gene matches: 6. CDR1 and CDR2 (germline): MNHEY, SVGAGI. CDR3 length: 14 amino acids.

Worth noting for this clone: Other DNA variants within this sample encode the same CDR3. This chain joins TRBV5-1 and TRBJ2-3; 7 bases map to TRBD2. CDR1 and CDR2 (germline): SGHRS, YFSETQ. With V trimmed by 1 base and J by 6 bases, 8 bases remained unmatched. The CDR3 has 15 residues. The DNA for the CDR3 is TGCGCCAGCAGCTTGTCGGGGACTACGGGGGATACGCAGTATTTT. It is translated as CASSLSGTTGDTQYF.

The chain couples TRBV28 to TRBJ1-2; 8 nucleotides match TRBD1. This CDR3 comprises 19 residues. Trimming took 8 bases from V and 2 from J; bases not matched to a gene: 22. CDR1 and CDR2 (germline): MDHEN, SYDVKM. In DNA form, the CDR3 reads TGTGCCAGCGACCCTTGGGGGCAGGGGGCGAGACCCTCAAACTATGGCTACACCTTC. This codes for CASDPWGQGARPSNYGYTF.

This chain joins TRBV7-9 and TRBJ2-1; possible D gene TRBD2, 5 bases. The CDR3 covers 14 residues. Trimming shortened V by 4 bases and J by 2 bases, and 9 bases separated the two germline ends. Germline V lookup: CDR1 SEHNR, CDR2 FQNEAQ (reference sequence). This CDR3 reads CASSYGNTYNEQFF. CDR3 DNA: TGTGCCAGCAGCTACGGGAACACCTACAATGAGCAGTTCTTC. Filled out from reference TRBV7-9 and TRBJ2-1, the complete variable domain reads DTGVSQNPRHKITKRGQNVTFRCDPISEHNRLYWYRQTLGQGPEFLTYFQNEAQLEKSRLLSDRFSAERPKGSFSTLEIQRTEQGDSAMYLCASSYGNTYNEQFFGPGTRLTVL.

The chain has TRBV28 and TRBJ1-6; TRBD1 matches at 7 bases. The CDR3 is 16 residues long. The germline CDR1 and CDR2 sequences are MDHEN and SYDVKM. The J segment lost 7 bases and the V segment lost 6 bases, leaving 12 bases of the junction unmatched. The CDR3 is CASSKLRQGGNSPLHF. DNA of the CDR3: TGTGCCAGCAGCAAACTCCGACAGGGAGGGAATTCACCCCTCCACTTT.

The chain is built from TRBV2 and TRBJ1-2; 7 bases map to TRBD1. The germline CDR1 and CDR2 sequences are SNHLY and FYNNEI. The CDR3 has 16 residues. The J segment lost 0 bases and the V segment lost 4 bases, leaving 8 bases of the junction unmatched. CDR3 coding DNA: TGTGCCAGCAGTGGGGCAGGGGGAAGTACTAACTATGGCTACACCTTC. Translation gives CASSGAGGSTNYGYTF. Together with reference TRBV2 and TRBJ1-2, the CDR3 gives the full variable domain: EPEVTQTPSHQVTQMGQEVILRCVPISNHLYFYWYRQILGQKVEFLVSFYNNEISEKSEIFDDQFSVERPDGSNFTLKIRSTKLEDSAMYFCASSGAGGSTNYGYTFGSGTRLTVV.

The J gene is TRBJ2-3, the V gene TRBV5-1; tentative D call: TRBD2 (6 bases). The CDR3 spans 16 residues. V lost 4 bases and J 5 bases, leaving 20 bases between the germline ends. Germline CDR1 and CDR2: SGHRS and YFSETQ. The CDR3 DNA reads as TGCGCCAGCAGCCCGAGGGACTCTCGGTCGGGAGATACGCAGTATTTT. This sequence encodes CASSPRDSRSGDTQYF.

This clone has just one count. The V call is TRBV19, the J call TRBJ1-2, with D unresolved. V lost 5 bases, J lost 0 bases, and 13 bases lay in between. This CDR3 spans 15 amino acids. CDR1 and CDR2 (germline): LNHDA, SQIVND (reference sequence). CDR3 loop: CASSQANQANYGYTF. CDR3 DNA: TGTGCCAGTAGTCAGGCGAACCAAGCTAACTATGGCTACACCTTC.

The chain carries TRBV4-2 and TRBJ1-4; TRBD1 matches 8 bases. The CDR3 has 15 residues. Per the germline V gene, CDR1 is LGHNA and CDR2 is YNFKEQ. V gave up 4 bases and J gave up 2 bases; unmatched junction bases: 3. The CDR3 spells CASSRQGQTNEKLFF. As DNA, the CDR3 is TGTGCCAGCAGCCGACAGGGGCAGACTAATGAAAAACTGTTTTTT.

The chain employs TRBV29-1 and TRBJ2-7, with a possible D match to TRBD1 (6 bases). Germline lookup yields CDR1 SQVTM and CDR2 ANQGSEA. The CDR3 sequence is 11 residues long. V was cut by 5 bases and J by 5 bases, with 10 bases left in between. The CDR3 protein is CSVTGGHEQYF. In DNA form, the CDR3 reads TGCAGCGTTACTGGGGGCCACGAGCAGTACTTC.